A selection of T cell receptor beta chains follows, all from one sample in a study of shared clonotypes between healthy human individuals. Sequencing was performed with immunoSEQ multiplex PCR; in TCRdb, only in-frame clones are kept and a portion is missing. The data show 1.6 million or so clones, roughly 96% seen once. Sequenced: naive CD4+ T cells sorted from blood. These TCRs come from a young man in good health. The CDR3 runs from the conserved cysteine through the conserved F or W. D genes are given only for firm matches. Part of the rows lack a size; the others show once, few, many or a class for expanded clones.

d_gene: TRBD1
abundance: .
j_gene: TRBJ2-7
v_gene: TRBV11-3
CDR3nt: TGTGCCAGCAGCTCCACAGGGACAGGGGCCAGCGAGCAGTACTTC
CDR3aa: CASSSTGTGASEQYF

d_gene: TRBD2
abundance: .
j_gene: TRBJ2-7
v_gene: TRBV4-1
CDR3nt: TGCGCCAGCAGCCGGGGACTAGCGGACTCCTACGAGCAGTACTTC
CDR3aa: CASSRGLADSYEQYF

d_gene: .
abundance: .
j_gene: TRBJ2-1
v_gene: TRBV29-1
CDR3nt: TGCAGCGTTGGGAGAGGTGGAGGGGAACCTGGAAAGAATGAGCAGTTCTTC
CDR3aa: CSVGRGGGEPGKNEQFF

d_gene: TRBD2
abundance: .
j_gene: TRBJ2-1
v_gene: TRBV5-1
CDR3nt: TGCGCCAGCAGCCTAAGGACTAGCGGATCTACAAATGAGCAGTTCTTC
CDR3aa: CASSLRTSGSTNEQFF

d_gene: .
abundance: .
j_gene: TRBJ1-2
v_gene: TRBV4-1
CDR3nt: TGCGCCAGCAGCCAACAGGAGACAGAAAACTATGGCTACACCTTC
CDR3aa: CASSQQETENYGYTF

d_gene: .
abundance: few
j_gene: TRBJ1-5
v_gene: TRBV4-1
CDR3nt: TGCGCCAGCAGCCATCCCCTGGTCGGGGAGGCCCCTTTGCATTTT
CDR3aa: CASSHPLVGEAPLHF

d_gene: .
abundance: few
j_gene: TRBJ2-4
v_gene: TRBV28
CDR3nt: TGTGCCAGCAGTTTCCCACCCGGGGGAAACATTCAGTACTTC
CDR3aa: CASSFPPGGNIQYF

d_gene: .
abundance: .
j_gene: TRBJ1-4
v_gene: TRBV5-4
CDR3nt: TGTGCCAGCAGCCCATTGCCTGAGCAGCTCAATGAAAAACTGTTTTTT
CDR3aa: CASSPLPEQLNEKLFF

d_gene: TRBD1
abundance: once
j_gene: TRBJ1-2
v_gene: TRBV2
CDR3nt: TGTGCCAGCAGTGAAGCGCTTGGGACAGGGCCCTATGGCTACACCTTC
CDR3aa: CASSEALGTGPYGYTF

d_gene: TRBD2
abundance: once
j_gene: TRBJ2-5
v_gene: TRBV2
CDR3nt: TGTGCCAGCAGTGGCCGGGGACTAGGGGCACAAGAGACCCAGTACTTC
CDR3aa: CASSGRGLGAQETQYF

d_gene: TRBD1
abundance: .
j_gene: TRBJ2-7
v_gene: TRBV5-1
CDR3nt: TGCGCCAGCAGTTCGACAGGGACCTCCTACGAGCAGTACTTC
CDR3aa: CASSSTGTSYEQYF

d_gene: .
abundance: .
j_gene: TRBJ2-7
v_gene: TRBV30
CDR3nt: TGTGCCTGGAGTGTAGATCTAGCGAAGCCCTACGAGCAGTACTTC
CDR3aa: CAWSVDLAKPYEQYF

d_gene: TRBD2
abundance: .
j_gene: TRBJ2-2
v_gene: TRBV5-4
CDR3nt: TGTGCCAGCAGCTACTCCGTCCGGGGGGCCGGGGAGCTGTTTTTT
CDR3aa: CASSYSVRGAGELFF

d_gene: TRBD2
abundance: .
j_gene: TRBJ2-1
v_gene: TRBV29-1
CDR3nt: TGCAGCTTACGGACTAGGCAAGTCGACAATGAGCAGTTCTTC
CDR3aa: CSLRTRQVDNEQFF